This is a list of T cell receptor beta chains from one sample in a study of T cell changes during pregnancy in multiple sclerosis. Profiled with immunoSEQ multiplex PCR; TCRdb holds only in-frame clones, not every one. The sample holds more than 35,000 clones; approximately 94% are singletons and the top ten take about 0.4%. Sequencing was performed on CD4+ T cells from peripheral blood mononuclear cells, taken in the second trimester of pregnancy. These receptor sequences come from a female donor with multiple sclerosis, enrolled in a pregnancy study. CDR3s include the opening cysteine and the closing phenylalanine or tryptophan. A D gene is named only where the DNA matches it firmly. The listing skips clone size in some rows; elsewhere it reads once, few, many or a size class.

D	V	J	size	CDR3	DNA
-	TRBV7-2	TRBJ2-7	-	CASSLGPSGFPYEQYF	TGTGCCAGCAGCCTTGGACCGTCGGGGTTTCCGTACGAGCAGTACTTC
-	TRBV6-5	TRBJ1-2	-	CASSTGLGYGYTF	TGTGCCAGCAGTACCGGACTGGGGTATGGCTACACCTTC
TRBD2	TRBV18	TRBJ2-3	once	CASRDPRGSTDTQYF	TGTGCCAGCCGCGATCCGCGGGGGTCCACAGATACGCAGTATTTT
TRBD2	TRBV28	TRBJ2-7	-	CASSATTSGRGEQYF	TGTGCCAGCTCCGCCACAACTAGCGGGAGGGGCGAGCAGTACTTC
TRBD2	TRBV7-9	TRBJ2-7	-	CASSSGLAVSGQYF	TGTGCCAGCAGCTCCGGACTAGCGGTGTCCGGGCAGTACTTC
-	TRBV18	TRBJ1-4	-	CASSPFSEEKLFF	TGTGCCAGCTCACCGTTCTCGGAGGAAAAACTGTTTTTT
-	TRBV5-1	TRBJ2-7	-	CASSFTTGVYEQYF	TGCGCCAGCAGCTTCACGACAGGAGTCTACGAGCAGTACTTC
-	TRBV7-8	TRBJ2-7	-	CATRSSSYEQYF	TGTGCCACCCGGTCGTCCTCCTACGAGCAGTACTTC
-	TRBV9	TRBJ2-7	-	CASSVATGTYEQYF	TGTGCCAGCAGCGTAGCTACAGGGACCTACGAGCAGTACTTC
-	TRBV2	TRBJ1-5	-	CASSERRQRSNQPQHF	TGTGCCAGCAGTGAAAGAAGGCAGAGGTCCAATCAGCCCCAGCATTTT
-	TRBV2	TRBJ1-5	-	CASGKGDGQPQHF	TGTGCCAGCGGGAAAGGGGATGGACAGCCCCAGCATTTT
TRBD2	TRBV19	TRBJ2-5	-	CATSGGAWETQYF	TGTGCCACAAGCGGGGGGGCCTGGGAGACCCAGTACTTC
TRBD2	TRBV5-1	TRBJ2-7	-	CASSSGLAGITTGLREQYF	TGCGCCAGCAGCTCGGGACTAGCGGGAATAACCACTGGGTTACGCGAGCAGTACTTC
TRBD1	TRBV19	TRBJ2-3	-	CASSMDGPSTGGAWTQYF	TGTGCCAGTAGTATGGATGGTCCCTCGACAGGGGGCGCGTGGACGCAGTATTTT
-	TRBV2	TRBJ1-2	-	CASRTDYGYTF	TGTGCCAGCAGGACAGACTATGGCTACACCTTC
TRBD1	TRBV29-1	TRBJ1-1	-	CSGGQGALNTEAFF	TGCAGCGGGGGGCAGGGGGCGCTAAACACTGAAGCTTTCTTT
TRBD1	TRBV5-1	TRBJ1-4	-	CASSWGTGATNEKLFF	TGCGCCAGCAGCTGGGGGACAGGGGCAACTAATGAAAAACTGTTTTTT
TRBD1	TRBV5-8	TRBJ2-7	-	CASSMLQGSEQYF	TGTGCCAGCAGCATGCTACAGGGGAGCGAGCAGTACTTC
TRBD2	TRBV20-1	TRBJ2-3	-	CSAWGGDTQYF	TGCAGTGCCTGGGGGGGAGATACGCAGTATTTT
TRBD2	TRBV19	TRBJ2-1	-	CASSTSGDNEQFF	TGTGCCAGTAGCACTAGCGGAGACAATGAGCAGTTCTTC
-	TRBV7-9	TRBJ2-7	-	CASSLTMGRSSYEQYF	TGTGCCAGCAGCTTAACAATGGGGAGGAGCTCCTACGAGCAGTACTTC
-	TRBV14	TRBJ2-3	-	CASSRQTDTQYF	TGTGCCAGCAGCCGACAGACAGATACGCAGTATTTT
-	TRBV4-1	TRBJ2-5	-	CASSRSNSLETQYF	TGCGCCAGCAGCCGAAGCAATTCCCTAGAGACCCAGTACTTC
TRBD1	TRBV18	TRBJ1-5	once	CASSLQGKDQPQHF	TGTGCCAGCTCATTACAGGGGAAGGATCAGCCCCAGCATTTT
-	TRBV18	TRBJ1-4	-	CASSPVDRVNEKLFF	TGTGCCAGCTCACCCGTTGACAGAGTTAATGAAAAACTGTTTTTT
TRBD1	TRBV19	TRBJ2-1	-	CASSIWDRGRDEQFF	TGTGCCAGTAGTATTTGGGACAGGGGGCGGGATGAGCAGTTCTTC
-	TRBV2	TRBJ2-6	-	CAGRGRGANVLTF	TGTGCCGGCCGGGGGAGAGGGGCCAACGTCCTGACTTTC
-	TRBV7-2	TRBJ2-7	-	CASSLAGGEIYEQYF	TGTGCCAGCAGCTTAGCGGGGGGAGAGATCTACGAGCAGTACTTC
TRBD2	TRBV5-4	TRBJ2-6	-	CASSLGLAGVGSGANVLTF	TGTGCCAGCAGCTTGGGACTAGCGGGGGTAGGCTCTGGGGCCAACGTCCTGACTTTC
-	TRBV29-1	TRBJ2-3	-	CSVEEAGTQYF	TGCAGCGTTGAAGAGGCAGGTACGCAGTATTTT
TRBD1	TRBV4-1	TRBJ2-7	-	CASSHLQGNEQYF	TGCGCCAGCAGCCACCTACAGGGGAACGAGCAGTACTTC
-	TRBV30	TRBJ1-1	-	CAWSAGGVGNTEAFF	TGTGCCTGGAGCGCGGGGGGAGTTGGAAACACTGAAGCTTTCTTT
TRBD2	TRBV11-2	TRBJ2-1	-	CASSQAQRGGYNEQFF	TGTGCCAGCAGCCAAGCTCAGCGGGGGGGTTACAATGAGCAGTTCTTC
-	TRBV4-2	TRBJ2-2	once	CASSPRSRTNTGELFF	TGTGCCAGCAGCCCGCGGAGCCGAACGAACACCGGGGAGCTGTTTTTT
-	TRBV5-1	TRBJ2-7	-	CASSLVRGWEQYF	TGCGCCAGCAGCTTGGTTAGGGGATGGGAGCAGTACTTC
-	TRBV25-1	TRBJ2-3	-	CASSEAGGKEYF	TGTGCCAGCAGTGAAGCTGGCGGGAAGGAGTATTTT
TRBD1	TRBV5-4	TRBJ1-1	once	CASSATGGTDTEAFF	TGTGCCAGCAGCGCGACAGGGGGCACCGACACTGAAGCTTTCTTT
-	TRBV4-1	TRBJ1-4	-	CASSSHPVPGELFF	TGCGCCAGCAGCTCCCATCCTGTACCGGGGGAACTGTTTTTT
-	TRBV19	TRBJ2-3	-	CASSIRDTQYF	TGTGCCAGTAGTATCAGAGATACGCAGTATTTT